The source of this T cell receptor beta chain is a study of blood T cell repertoires in COVID-19. Study context: There were acute and convalescent COVID-19 samples, and they came from the United States, Italy and Spain. Nucleic acid was either cDNA or gDNA, and it came from T cells, B-cell-depleted T cells, or PBMCs.

The CDR3 loop spans 11 amino acids. V was trimmed by 5 bases and J by 8 bases, leaving 10 bases between them. Germline CDR1 reads SQVTM; CDR2 reads ANQGSEA. This table comes from immunoSEQ multiplex PCR, and its TCRdb copy is limited to in-frame clones, with some not included. Among 90,000 to 100,000 clones, about four fifths were seen once, and the ten largest hold about 6.3%. The sequenced sample was peripheral blood. The rearrangement uses TRBV29-1 and TRBJ2-1; possible D gene TRBD1, 5 bases. The receptor comes from a man aged 60 to 69 with acute or convalescent COVID-19. CDR3 residues: CSVYRGYEQFF. The CDR3 nucleotides are TGCAGCGTTTATAGGGGCTATGAGCAGTTCTTC.